This entry concerns a single T cell receptor beta chain. TCRdb's table, derived via immunoSEQ multiplex PCR, lists solely in-frame clones and lacks some. The sample includes 110,000 to 150,000 clones, over 70% of them seen just once. The sample originates from a study of blood T cell repertoires in COVID-19. CDR1 is SGHAT, CDR2 FQNNGV, per germline. V shed 1 base, J shed 7 bases, and the junction held 9 bases outside the gene matches. The CDR3 totals 15 residues. The receptor comes from a man in his 70s who had recovered from COVID-19. The chain joins TRBV11-2 to TRBJ1-2; 7 nucleotides line up with TRBD1. Source material: peripheral blood. The CDR3 coding sequence is TGTGCCAGCAGCTTAGGGTTTTGGGCAGGGGGTGGCTACACCTTC. It specifies CASSLGFWAGGGYTF.